This T cell receptor beta chain was identified in a study of blood T cell repertoires in COVID-19. Assay used: immunoSEQ multiplex PCR; TCRdb lists only in-frame clones, some missing. The table has tens of thousands of clones, around 90% seen once. This clone was counted a few times. Germline-derived CDR1 and CDR2 are ENHRY and SYGVKD. V was pared by 0 bases and J by 6 bases, with 7 bases of the junction left unmatched. The CDR3 length is 15 residues. The receptor comes from a male donor with acute or convalescent COVID-19. The sequenced sample was peripheral blood. This chain uses TRBV10-3 with TRBJ1-1; the match to TRBD1 covers 7 bases. As DNA, the CDR3 is TGTGCCATCAGTGAGTCGACAGGGTCTCATCCTGAAGCTTTCTTT. This encodes CAISESTGSHPEAFF.